The entry below describes one T cell receptor beta chain. These data originate in a study of control samples from healthy donors and cancer patients. This CDR3 spans 15 amino acids. Trimming shortened V by 2 bases and J by 5 bases, and 16 bases separated the two germline ends. Germline-derived CDR1 and CDR2 are SGDLS and YYNGEE. The table came from immunoSEQ multiplex PCR; TCRdb's copy has only in-frame clones and leaves some out. The profile covers 120,000 or so clones, with 80% to 95% appearing a single time and approximately 0.57% taken by the ten largest. The chain uses TRBV9 and TRBJ2-5; D gene uncertain. Sequenced material: PBMCs. The receptor comes from a man older than 75 with head and neck cancer. The CDR3 protein is CASSVGSQRTETQYF. The CDR3, as DNA: TGTGCCAGCAGCGTCGGTAGCCAGAGGACGGAGACCCAGTACTTC.